This is a list of T cell receptor beta chains from one sample in a study of cytomegalovirus exposure and HLA in healthy donors. Clones were read by immunoSEQ multiplex PCR, and TCRdb kept only the in-frame ones, dropping some. The sample has a few hundred thousand clones; 80% to 90% are singletons. The sample was PBMCs. These receptors came from a man aged 30 to 45 in good health and CMV-seronegative. CDR3s include the opening cysteine and the closing phenylalanine or tryptophan. The order of the fields is clone size, J gene, V gene, D gene, CDR3 protein, CDR3 DNA. D genes are given only for firm matches. Rows give clone size only sometimes, using once, few, many, or a class for an expanded clone.

>NA|TRBJ1-6|TRBV28|TRBD1
CASVPLGTGRRNSPLHF
TGTGCCAGCGTACCCCTGGGGACAGGGCGAAGAAATTCACCCCTCCACTTT
>NA|TRBJ1-2|TRBV28|NA
CASTTGSGLGYTF
TGTGCCAGCACCACAGGGTCGGGTCTTGGCTACACCTTC
>NA|TRBJ2-1|TRBV27|TRBD2
CASSKTSGEPMFF
TGTGCCAGCAGTAAGACTAGCGGGGAACCCATGTTCTTC
>NA|TRBJ1-1|TRBV6-5|TRBD1
CASSVTGTAEAFF
TGTGCCAGCAGCGTAACAGGGACAGCTGAAGCTTTCTTT
>NA|TRBJ2-3|TRBV5-6|NA
CASSPPGDTQYF
TGTGCCAGCAGCCCGCCAGGAGATACGCAGTATTTT
>NA|TRBJ2-5|TRBV6-5|TRBD2
CASSRDGGGGLPLYF
TGTGCCAGCAGCCGCGATGGGGGCGGGGGGTTGCCACTGTACTTC
>NA|TRBJ2-1|TRBV5-1|NA
CASSWDLNSYNEQFF
TGCGCCAGCAGCTGGGACTTAAACTCCTACAATGAGCAGTTCTTC
>NA|TRBJ1-4|TRBV19|NA
CASSNLGQTNEKLFF
TGTGCCAGTAGTAACCTAGGACAGACTAATGAAAAACTGTTTTTT
>NA|TRBJ1-3|TRBV10-3|NA
CAISDGSSGNTIYF
TGTGCCATCAGTGACGGTTCCTCTGGAAACACCATATATTTT
>NA|TRBJ2-2|TRBV2|TRBD1
CASSVYRAGGTGELFF
TGTGCCAGCAGTGTGTATAGGGCAGGGGGCACCGGGGAGCTGTTTTTT
>NA|TRBJ1-6|TRBV28|NA
CASSLGQSINSPLHF
TGTGCCAGCAGTTTAGGACAGTCCATTAATTCACCCCTCCACTTT
>NA|TRBJ1-1|TRBV5-1|NA
CASSPNPPWGLNTEAFF
TGCGCCAGCAGCCCTAATCCCCCTTGGGGCTTAAACACTGAAGCTTTCTTT
>many|TRBJ2-1|TRBV15|TRBD2
CATSRDRGGYNEQFF
TGTGCCACCAGCAGAGATCGGGGGGGCTACAATGAGCAGTTCTTC
>NA|TRBJ2-3|TRBV5-1|TRBD2
CASSWSGGDTDTQYF
TGCGCCAGCAGCTGGTCGGGGGGGGACACAGATACGCAGTATTTT
>NA|TRBJ2-5|TRBV7-2|TRBD1
CASSSGQGAIRETQYF
TGTGCCAGCAGCTCCGGACAGGGGGCGATACGAGAGACCCAGTACTTC
>NA|TRBJ2-3|TRBV5-1|NA
CASSVMIREGTDTQYF
TGCGCCAGCAGCGTTATGATCCGGGAAGGGACAGATACGCAGTATTTT
>few|TRBJ2-7|TRBV2|TRBD1
CASEDPGTGYEQYF
TGTGCCAGCGAGGATCCGGGGACAGGCTACGAGCAGTACTTC
>NA|TRBJ1-4|TRBV7-9|TRBD1
CASSSYPGQVNEKLFF
TGTGCCAGCAGCTCCTATCCGGGACAGGTTAATGAAAAACTGTTTTTT
>NA|TRBJ2-3|TRBV5-4|NA
CASRVSRGGDTQYF
TGTGCCAGCAGAGTGAGTAGGGGGGGAGATACGCAGTATTTT
>NA|TRBJ2-7|TRBV4-1|NA
CASSPFWAGPYEQYF
TGCGCCAGCAGCCCCTTCTGGGCAGGGCCATACGAGCAGTACTTC
>NA|TRBJ2-5|TRBV2|TRBD1
CASRSGQGKTQYF
TGTGCCAGCAGGAGTGGACAGGGGAAGACCCAGTACTTC
>NA|TRBJ1-1|TRBV18|NA
CASSQGVDTEAFF
TGTGCCAGCTCACAGGGGGTAGACACTGAAGCTTTCTTT
>NA|TRBJ2-1|TRBV11-2|NA
CASSFAPLRTYNEQFF
TGTGCCAGCAGCTTCGCCCCGTTGAGGACCTACAATGAGCAGTTCTTC
>NA|TRBJ2-3|TRBV6-6|TRBD2
CASSRGLAGDTDTQYF
TGTGCCAGCAGTCGGGGACTAGCGGGAGACACAGATACGCAGTATTTT
>once|TRBJ2-7|TRBV5-5|TRBD1
CASSVGTARAYEQYF
TGTGCCAGCAGCGTGGGGACAGCACGAGCCTACGAGCAGTACTTC
>NA|TRBJ2-7|TRBV2|NA
CASSDPRGSSYEQYF
TGTGCCAGCAGTGATCCGCGGGGAAGCTCCTACGAGCAGTACTTC
>NA|TRBJ2-4|TRBV28|TRBD1
CASSFPVPGQKKAKNIQYF
TGTGCCAGCAGTTTTCCTGTTCCGGGACAGAAGAAAGCCAAAAACATTCAGTACTTC
>NA|TRBJ1-6|TRBV4-3|TRBD1
CASSQDRGDRINSPLHF
TGCGCCAGCAGCCAAGATCGAGGGGACAGAATCAATTCACCCCTCCACTTT
>NA|TRBJ2-2|TRBV25-1|NA
CAHAGVNTGELFF
TGTGCCCATGCAGGGGTTAACACCGGGGAGCTGTTTTTT
>NA|TRBJ1-1|TRBV2|NA
CASSARAGIPNTEAFF
TGTGCCAGCAGTGCTCGGGCAGGGATACCCAACACTGAAGCTTTCTTT
>NA|TRBJ1-6|TRBV11-2|NA
CASSLVQGRRSYNSPLHF
TGTGCCAGCAGCTTAGTCCAGGGGCGCCGCTCCTATAATTCACCCCTCCACTTT
>NA|TRBJ1-1|TRBV2|NA
CASSENRLNTEAFF
TGTGCCAGCAGTGAAAACCGGTTGAACACTGAAGCTTTCTTT
>NA|TRBJ1-5|TRBV5-5|TRBD1
CASSFGQGSNQPQHF
TGTGCCAGCAGCTTCGGACAGGGGAGCAATCAGCCCCAGCATTTT
>NA|TRBJ2-4|TRBV10-3|TRBD1
CAISIGTGDIQYF
TGTGCCATCAGTATAGGGACAGGGGACATTCAGTACTTC
>NA|TRBJ1-1|TRBV2|TRBD1
CASSRDSNRNTEAFF
TGTGCCAGCAGTCGGGACAGTAACAGAAACACTGAAGCTTTCTTT
>NA|TRBJ1-5|TRBV15|NA
CATATGYSNQPQHF
TGTGCCACCGCAACGGGGTATAGCAATCAGCCCCAGCATTTT
>NA|TRBJ2-5|TRBV28|TRBD2
CASSSLGGLNTQYF
TGTGCCAGCAGCTCCCTCGGGGGGTTAAATACCCAGTACTTC
>NA|TRBJ2-7|TRBV6-1|TRBD1
CASSEAQGVGIKQYF
TGTGCCAGCAGTGAAGCGCAGGGGGTCGGGATCAAGCAGTACTTC
>NA|TRBJ1-4|TRBV4-3|NA
CASSINAGEKLFF
TGCGCCAGCAGCATTAACGCGGGGGAAAAACTGTTTTTT
>NA|TRBJ1-1|TRBV7-9|TRBD1
CASSRRTGVSEAFF
TGTGCCAGCAGCCGGCGGACAGGGGTCTCAGAAGCTTTCTTT
>NA|TRBJ1-6|TRBV27|TRBD1
CASRRDSEGSNSPLHF
TGTGCCAGCAGGAGGGACAGCGAGGGAAGTAATTCACCCCTCCACTTT
>few|TRBJ1-1|TRBV10-2|NA
CASSDEGAWTEAFF
TGCGCCAGCAGTGACGAGGGCGCGTGGACTGAAGCTTTCTTT
>NA|TRBJ1-1|TRBV29-1|TRBD1
CSVEKGALTEAFF
TGCAGCGTTGAAAAGGGGGCGCTTACTGAAGCTTTCTTT
>NA|TRBJ2-7|TRBV6-4|TRBD2
CASSDSPRSGGAGYEQYF
TGTGCCAGCAGTGACTCGCCGCGGAGCGGGGGGGCTGGCTACGAGCAGTACTTC
>NA|TRBJ2-2|TRBV28|NA
CASSSWRTGLFAGELFF
TGTGCCAGCAGTTCCTGGAGAACAGGTTTATTCGCCGGGGAGCTGTTTTTT
>NA|TRBJ1-4|TRBV10-3|TRBD1
CAISEWTGPGYEKLFF
TGTGCCATCAGTGAGTGGACAGGTCCCGGGTATGAAAAACTGTTTTTT
>once|TRBJ1-2|TRBV10-3|NA
CAISARDYGYTF
TGTGCCATCAGTGCGAGGGACTATGGCTACACCTTC
>NA|TRBJ2-6|TRBV5-8|TRBD1
CASSFGQGQRGANVLTF
TGTGCCAGCAGCTTCGGACAGGGTCAAAGAGGAGCCAACGTCCTGACTTTC
>NA|TRBJ2-4|TRBV2|TRBD1
CASSEGQGDKNIQYF
TGTGCCAGCAGCGAGGGACAGGGAGACAAAAACATTCAGTACTTC
>NA|TRBJ1-1|TRBV5-6|NA
CASSLLTGLEAFF
TGTGCCAGCAGCTTGCTTACAGGTCTTGAAGCTTTCTTT
>NA|TRBJ1-5|TRBV28|TRBD1
CASRGRTGGNQPQHF
TGTGCCAGCAGGGGCCGGACAGGGGGCAATCAGCCCCAGCATTTT
>NA|TRBJ2-3|TRBV6-6|TRBD1
CASSYEGTALTDTQYF
TGTGCCAGCAGTTACGAGGGGACAGCTCTCACAGATACGCAGTATTTT
>NA|TRBJ1-6|TRBV5-6|NA
CASSFRGLAGNSPLHF
TGTGCCAGCAGCTTTCGGGGGTTAGCGGGGAATTCACCCCTCCACTTT